Reported below is one T cell receptor (beta chain). In the authors' workflow: The authors estimated nucleated cell counts from reference gene primer amplification. Sequencing was performed with immunoSEQ multiplex PCR; in TCRdb, only in-frame clones are kept and a portion is missing. That table is the source of V, J and clone size, and D and trimming were worked out from the DNA. The sample lists a few hundred thousand clones, more than 70% seen once, with less than 4% in the top ten. The CDR3 has 14 residues. CDR1 and CDR2 from the germline V gene are SGHRS and YFSETQ. With 0 bases removed from V and 7 bases from J, the gap between germline ends came to 8 bases. The data were obtained in a study of blood T cell repertoires in COVID-19. As for the study in general: Acute-phase and convalescent COVID-19 samples originated in the United States, Italy and Spain.

The sequenced sample was peripheral blood. This sequence originates from a woman between 18 and 29 years old with acute or convalescent COVID-19. The chain couples TRBV5-1 to TRBJ1-6; D unclear. CDR3 loop: CASSLGDKNSPLHF. DNA of the CDR3: TGCGCCAGCAGCTTGGGTGACAAGAATTCACCCCTCCACTTT.